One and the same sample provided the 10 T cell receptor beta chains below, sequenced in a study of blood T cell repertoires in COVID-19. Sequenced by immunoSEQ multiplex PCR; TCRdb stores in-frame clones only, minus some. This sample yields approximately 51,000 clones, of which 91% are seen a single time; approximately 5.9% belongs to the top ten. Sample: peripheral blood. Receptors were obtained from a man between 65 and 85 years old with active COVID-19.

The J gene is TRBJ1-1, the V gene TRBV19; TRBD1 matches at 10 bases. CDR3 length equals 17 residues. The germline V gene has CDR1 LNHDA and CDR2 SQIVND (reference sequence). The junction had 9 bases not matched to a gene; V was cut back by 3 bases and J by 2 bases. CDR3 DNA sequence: TGTGCCAGTAGTATCTATTCCGGGACAGGGGTCAACACTGAAGCTTTCTTT. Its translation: CASSIYSGTGVNTEAFF.

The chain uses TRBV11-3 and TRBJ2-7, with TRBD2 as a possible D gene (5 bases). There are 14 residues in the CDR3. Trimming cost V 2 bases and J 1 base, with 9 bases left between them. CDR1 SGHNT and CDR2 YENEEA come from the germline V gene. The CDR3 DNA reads TGTGCCAGCAGCTTACACAGACTATCCTACGAGCAGTACTTC. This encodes CASSLHRLSYEQYF.

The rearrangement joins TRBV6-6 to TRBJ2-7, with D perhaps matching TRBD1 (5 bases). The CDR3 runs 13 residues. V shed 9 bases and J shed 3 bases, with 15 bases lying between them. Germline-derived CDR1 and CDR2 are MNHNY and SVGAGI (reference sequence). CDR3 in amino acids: CASRDSLVYEQYF. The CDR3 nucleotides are TGTGCCAGTCGTGACAGCCTAGTCTACGAGCAGTACTTC.

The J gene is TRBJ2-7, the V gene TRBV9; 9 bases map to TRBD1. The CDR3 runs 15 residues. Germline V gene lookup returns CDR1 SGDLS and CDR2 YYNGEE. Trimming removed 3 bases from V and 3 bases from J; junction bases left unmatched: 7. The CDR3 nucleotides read TGTGCCAGCAGCGCGTTTGGGGACAGGGTCTACGAGCAGTACTTC. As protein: CASSAFGDRVYEQYF.

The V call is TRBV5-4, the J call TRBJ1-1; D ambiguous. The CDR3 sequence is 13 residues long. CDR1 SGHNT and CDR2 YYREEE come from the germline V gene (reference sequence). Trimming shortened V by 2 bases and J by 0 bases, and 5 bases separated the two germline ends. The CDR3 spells CASSLGVNTEAFF. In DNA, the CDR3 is TGTGCCAGCAGCTTAGGAGTGAACACTGAAGCTTTCTTT. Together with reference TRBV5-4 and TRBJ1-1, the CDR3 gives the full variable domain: ETGVTQSPTHLIKTRGQQVTLRCSSQSGHNTVSWYQQALGQGPQFIFQYYREEENGRGNFPPRFSGLQFPNYSSELNVNALELDDSALYLCASSLGVNTEAFFGQGTRLTVV.

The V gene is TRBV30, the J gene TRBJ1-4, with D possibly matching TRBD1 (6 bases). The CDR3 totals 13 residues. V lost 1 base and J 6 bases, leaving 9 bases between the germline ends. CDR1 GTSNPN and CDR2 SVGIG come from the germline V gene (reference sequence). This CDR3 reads CAWSEQGHEKLFF. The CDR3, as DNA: TGTGCCTGGAGTGAACAGGGTCATGAAAAACTGTTTTTT.

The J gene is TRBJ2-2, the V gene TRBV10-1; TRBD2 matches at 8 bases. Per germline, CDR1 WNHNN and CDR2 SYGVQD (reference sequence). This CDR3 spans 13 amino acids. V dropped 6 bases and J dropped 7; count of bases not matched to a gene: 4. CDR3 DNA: TGCGCCAGCAGGAGCGGGGGCGTCGGGGAGCTGTTTTTT. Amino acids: CASRSGGVGELFF.

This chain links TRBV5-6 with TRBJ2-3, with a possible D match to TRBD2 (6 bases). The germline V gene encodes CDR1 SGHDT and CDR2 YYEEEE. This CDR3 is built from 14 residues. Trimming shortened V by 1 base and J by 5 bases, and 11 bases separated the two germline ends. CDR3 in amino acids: CASSLRDLIDTQYF. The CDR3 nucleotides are TGTGCCAGCAGCTTGCGGGACTTAATAGATACGCAGTATTTT.

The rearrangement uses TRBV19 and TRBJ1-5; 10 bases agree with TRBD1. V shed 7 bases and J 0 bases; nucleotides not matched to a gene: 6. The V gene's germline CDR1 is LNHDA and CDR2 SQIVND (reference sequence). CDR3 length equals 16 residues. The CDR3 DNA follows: TGTGCCAGTACGGACAGGGGGTACAGTAGCAATCAGCCCCAGCATTTT. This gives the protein CASTDRGYSSNQPQHF.

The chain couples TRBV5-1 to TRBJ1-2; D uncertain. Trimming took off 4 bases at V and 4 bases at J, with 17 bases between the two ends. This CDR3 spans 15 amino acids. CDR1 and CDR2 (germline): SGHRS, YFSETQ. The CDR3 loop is CASSPRPEPVYGYTF. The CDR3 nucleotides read TGCGCCAGCAGCCCCAGGCCAGAACCCGTCTATGGCTACACCTTC.